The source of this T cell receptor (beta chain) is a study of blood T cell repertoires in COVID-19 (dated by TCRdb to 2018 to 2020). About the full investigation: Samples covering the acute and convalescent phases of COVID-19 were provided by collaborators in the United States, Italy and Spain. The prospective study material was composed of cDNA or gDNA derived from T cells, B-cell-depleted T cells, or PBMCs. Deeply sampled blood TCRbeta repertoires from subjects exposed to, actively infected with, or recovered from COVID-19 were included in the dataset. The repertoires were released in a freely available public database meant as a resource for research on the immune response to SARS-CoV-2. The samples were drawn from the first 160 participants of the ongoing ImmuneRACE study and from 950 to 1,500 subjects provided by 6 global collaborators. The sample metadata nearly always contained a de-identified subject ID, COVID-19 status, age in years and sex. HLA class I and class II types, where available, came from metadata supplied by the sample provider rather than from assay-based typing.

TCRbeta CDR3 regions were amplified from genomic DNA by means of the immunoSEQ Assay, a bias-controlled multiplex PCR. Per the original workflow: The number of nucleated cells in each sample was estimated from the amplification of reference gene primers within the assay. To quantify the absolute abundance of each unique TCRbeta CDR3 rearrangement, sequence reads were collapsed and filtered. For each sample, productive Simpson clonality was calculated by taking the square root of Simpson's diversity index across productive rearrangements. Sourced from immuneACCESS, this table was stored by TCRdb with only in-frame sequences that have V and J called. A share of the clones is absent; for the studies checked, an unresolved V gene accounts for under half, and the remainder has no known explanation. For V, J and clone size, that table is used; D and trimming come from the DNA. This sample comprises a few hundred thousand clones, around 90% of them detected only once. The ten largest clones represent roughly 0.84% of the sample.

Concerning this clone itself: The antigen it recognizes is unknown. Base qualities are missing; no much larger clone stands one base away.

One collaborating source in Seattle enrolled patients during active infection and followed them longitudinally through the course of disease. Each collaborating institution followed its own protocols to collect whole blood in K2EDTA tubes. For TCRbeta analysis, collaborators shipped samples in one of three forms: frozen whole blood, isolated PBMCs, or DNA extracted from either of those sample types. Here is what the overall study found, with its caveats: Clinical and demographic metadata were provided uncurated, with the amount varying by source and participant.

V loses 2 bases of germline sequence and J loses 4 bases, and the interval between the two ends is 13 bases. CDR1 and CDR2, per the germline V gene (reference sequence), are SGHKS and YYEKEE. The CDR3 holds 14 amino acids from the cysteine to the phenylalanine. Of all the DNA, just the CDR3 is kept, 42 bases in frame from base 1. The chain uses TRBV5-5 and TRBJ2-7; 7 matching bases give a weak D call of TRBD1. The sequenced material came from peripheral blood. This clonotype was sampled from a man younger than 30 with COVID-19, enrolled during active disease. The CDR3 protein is CASSLAQGRYEQYF. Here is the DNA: TGTGCCAGCAGCTTAGCACAGGGGAGGTACGAGCAGTACTTC.